The rows below give T cell receptor beta chains drawn from one sample of a study of T cells after yellow fever vaccination. One entry per CDR3 protein results from TCRdb running MiXCR on the 5' RACE reads. Of more than 65,000 distinct CDR3 sequences in the sample, roughly 7% were seen once. The sequences come from CD8+ T cells sorted from PBMCs, collected more than 8 days after the first yellow fever vaccination. The receptor set was obtained from a man between 18 and 29 years old who received the YFV17D yellow fever vaccine. CDR3s leave out the opening cysteine and the closing phenylalanine or tryptophan. The size field is filled for only some rows; it gives once, few, many or a size class.

V: TRBV6-5; size: many; J: TRBJ1-6; CDR3: ASSYSVGSPLH
V: TRBV4-1; size: -; J: TRBJ1-3; CDR3: ASSLQGAGGNTIY
V: TRBV3-1; size: many; J: TRBJ2-5; CDR3: ASSQDLGEGETQY
V: TRBV12-5; size: -; J: TRBJ1-6; CDR3: ASGLVPGASPLH
V: TRBV6-1; size: few; J: TRBJ1-2; CDR3: ASDWPGADGYT
V: TRBV4-2; size: many; J: TRBJ2-5; CDR3: ASSQNPAAGWETQY
V: TRBV20-1; size: many; J: TRBJ2-7; CDR3: SARDSWDLPSYEQY
V: TRBV13; size: many; J: TRBJ1-5; CDR3: ASSFTGGRGNQPQH
V: TRBV5-1; size: -; J: TRBJ1-3; CDR3: ASSWTGSGNTIY
V: TRBV7-6; size: -; J: TRBJ1-1; CDR3: ASIQGQGMNTEAF
V: TRBV6-1; size: many; J: TRBJ2-1; CDR3: ASRVAGPYEQF
V: TRBV4-1; size: -; J: TRBJ1-3; CDR3: ASSHPQGNTIY
V: TRBV9; size: -; J: TRBJ1-1; CDR3: ASSVEGENTEAF
V: TRBV4-2; size: many; J: TRBJ2-2; CDR3: ASSQDVGPGELF
V: TRBV2; size: -; J: TRBJ1-5; CDR3: ASSSGVGNQPQH
V: TRBV12-3/TRBV12-4; size: -; J: TRBJ2-1; CDR3: ASSLEGSGYNEQF
V: TRBV11-1; size: many; J: TRBJ1-2; CDR3: ASSPTSEGSWGYT
V: TRBV6-2/TRBV6-3; size: many; J: TRBJ1-1; CDR3: ASSYLGPEAF
V: TRBV6-5; size: many; J: TRBJ1-1; CDR3: ASSGRNTEAF
V: TRBV7-5; size: once; J: TRBJ2-4; CDR3: ISVPEARGVDKNIQY
V: TRBV10-2; size: many; J: TRBJ1-2; CDR3: ASRGQGEISGYT
V: TRBV28; size: many; J: TRBJ2-7; CDR3: ASSVGLAGDEQY
V: TRBV6-1; size: many; J: TRBJ1-1; CDR3: ASRPGGIEAF
V: TRBV6-5; size: many; J: TRBJ2-5; CDR3: ASSYGQGQETQY
V: TRBV30; size: many; J: TRBJ2-3; CDR3: ALGQADSTDTQY
V: TRBV6-1; size: many; J: TRBJ2-2; CDR3: ASSPMELARTGELF
V: TRBV6-2/TRBV6-3; size: few; J: TRBJ1-2; CDR3: ASSWAGENGYT
V: TRBV7-8; size: few; J: TRBJ2-3; CDR3: ASSLAGETDTQY
V: TRBV9; size: many; J: TRBJ2-3; CDR3: ASSPNSGGSTDTQY
V: TRBV4-3; size: few; J: TRBJ1-2; CDR3: ASSQGTGGLKGYT
V: TRBV15; size: -; J: TRBJ1-5; CDR3: ATSRDFPGYSNQPQH
V: TRBV7-9; size: many; J: TRBJ2-1; CDR3: ASSFLLGQSWNEQF